This is a list of T cell receptor beta chains from one sample in a study of PD-L1 blockade in urothelial cancer. Produced via immunoSEQ multiplex PCR; TCRdb's table is partial and in-frame only. Counted here are 55,000 to 85,000 clones, 84% occurring once; the ten biggest clones make up approximately 10%. Material: PBMCs, obtained around atezolizumab (anti-PD-L1) treatment. Receptors originate from a woman in her 70s with urothelial cancer. Both conserved end residues are part of each CDR3. The order of the fields is J gene, V gene, clone size, D gene, CDR3 DNA, CDR3 protein. The D gene is left open where the match is weak. Clone size, where shown, is once, few, many, or a class for clones that have expanded.

TRBJ2-5 TRBV5-6 . . TGTGCCAGCAGCTTGAGTCTGCGGCAGCGAACCAAAGAGACCCAGTACTTC CASSLSLRQRTKETQYF
TRBJ2-3 TRBV15 . TRBD2 TGTGCCACCAGCAGAGATAAGGGACTAGCAACAGATACGCAGTATTTT CATSRDKGLATDTQYF
TRBJ1-1 TRBV19 . . TGTGCCAGTAGTATAGAACACAGTGTGCCAACTGAAGCTTTCTTT CASSIEHSVPTEAFF
TRBJ1-5 TRBV19 once . TGTGCCAGTAGTATCCATAATCAGCCCCAGCATTTT CASSIHNQPQHF
TRBJ1-1 TRBV19 . . TGTGCCAGTAGTATGGGGGGGGCTGAAGCTTTCTTT CASSMGGAEAFF
TRBJ1-1 TRBV6-1 once . TGTGCCAGCAGTGACCCCGGAGGAAGAGGGCCTGAAGCTTTCTTT CASSDPGGRGPEAFF
TRBJ2-5 TRBV5-1 . TRBD2 TGCGCCAGCAGCCCGGGACTAGCGGGAAAGCCCCAGTACTTC CASSPGLAGKPQYF
TRBJ2-7 TRBV11-2 . TRBD2 TGTGCCAGCAGCTTGAATAGCGGGAGTCTCTACGAGCAGTACTTC CASSLNSGSLYEQYF
TRBJ1-1 TRBV2 . . TGTGCCAGGGAATACTATCAGAACACTGAAGCTTTCTTT CAREYYQNTEAFF
TRBJ2-7 TRBV19 . TRBD1 TGTGCCAGTAGGAAGACCGGGACAGGGCTTACCTACGAGCAGTACTTC CASRKTGTGLTYEQYF
TRBJ2-3 TRBV9 . TRBD2 TGTGCCAGCAGCGTCCCCACCGGGAGGAGGTCCACAGATACGCAGTATTTT CASSVPTGRRSTDTQYF
TRBJ1-4 TRBV27 . . TGTGCCAGCAGTCACGGTGGGCCCCATGAAAAACTGTTTTTT CASSHGGPHEKLFF
TRBJ2-2 TRBV19 . TRBD1 TGTGCCAGCCTCGGGGACAGGAACACCGGGGAGCTGTTTTTT CASLGDRNTGELFF
TRBJ2-3 TRBV7-9 . TRBD2 TGTGCCAGCAGCACACTGACTAGCGCAACGCAGTATTTT CASSTLTSATQYF
TRBJ1-4 TRBV19 . TRBD1 TGTGCCAGTAGTAAAGGACAGGGCGGGGAAAAACTGTTTTTT CASSKGQGGEKLFF
TRBJ2-3 TRBV15 . TRBD2 TGTGCCACCAGCAGCGAAGGACTAGCGGGGGGCTTCTACACAGATACGCAGTATTTT CATSSEGLAGGFYTDTQYF
TRBJ1-1 TRBV19 . TRBD1 TGTGCCAGTAGTCCATCGACAGGGCCCGGCACTGAAGCTTTCTTT CASSPSTGPGTEAFF
TRBJ2-7 TRBV10-3 . TRBD1 TGTGCCATCTCGGGACAGGGGGCAATCGAGCAGTACTTC CAISGQGAIEQYF
TRBJ1-1 TRBV9 . . TGTGCCAGCAGCGTAGCGGGGGAGAACACTGAAGCTTTCTTT CASSVAGENTEAFF
TRBJ2-5 TRBV28 . . TGTGCCAGCAGTCCGGACATTATGGCAGGAGAGACCCAGTACTTC CASSPDIMAGETQYF
TRBJ2-1 TRBV9 . TRBD1 TGTGCCAGCAGCGTAACAGGGGGCCCCTACAATGAGCAGTTCTTC CASSVTGGPYNEQFF
TRBJ1-2 TRBV7-9 . TRBD1 TGTGCCAGCAGCTTTCAGGGGGCGCACTATGGCTACACCTTC CASSFQGAHYGYTF
TRBJ2-1 TRBV7-6 few . TGTGCCAGCAGCTTAGGCGCTAGGAAGCCCAATGAGCAGTTCTTC CASSLGARKPNEQFF
TRBJ2-7 TRBV30 . TRBD1 TGTGCCTGGGGTCCGGGACAGGGCTACGAGCAGTACTTC CAWGPGQGYEQYF
TRBJ2-5 TRBV7-7 . TRBD1 TGTGCCAGCAGCTTGGGACAGCGCGGGACCCAGTACTTC CASSLGQRGTQYF
TRBJ2-5 TRBV2 . TRBD2 TGTGCCAGCAGTGGACTAGCGGAGACCCAGTACTTC CASSGLAETQYF
TRBJ2-5 TRBV20-1 . . TGCAGTGCTAGACGTCGGGAGACCCAGTACTTC CSARRRETQYF
TRBJ2-3 TRBV19 . . TGTGCCAGTAGTATCACCGGGGATACGCAGTATTTT CASSITGDTQYF
TRBJ2-7 TRBV5-6 . TRBD1 TGTGCCAGCAGCTCAACAGACAGGGACTACGAGCAGTACTTC CASSSTDRDYEQYF
TRBJ2-2 TRBV10-3 few . TGTGCCATCACTGGGACAAGCTACACCGGGGAGCTGTTTTTT CAITGTSYTGELFF
TRBJ2-1 TRBV6-1 . TRBD1 TGTGCCAGCAGTGATAGGTCCCCGGGACAGGGGTATTGGGATGAGCAGTTCTTC CASSDRSPGQGYWDEQFF
TRBJ2-1 TRBV7-2 . TRBD2 TGTGCCAGCAGCCCCCAAATTCTAGCGGGGGGGCATAATGAGCAGTTCTTC CASSPQILAGGHNEQFF
TRBJ2-7 TRBV10-2 . . TGCGCCAGCAGTGAGACTAGGTTCTACGAGCAGTACTTC CASSETRFYEQYF
TRBJ2-2 TRBV27 . TRBD1 TGTGCCAGCAGTTTGACAAGGAACAGGGGGCGCGGCACCGGGGAGCTGTTTTTT CASSLTRNRGRGTGELFF
TRBJ2-3 TRBV6-5 once . TGTGCCAGCAGTTATTCGGCTAGTGTTGATACGCAGTATTTT CASSYSASVDTQYF